The 9 T cell receptor beta chains below all came from one sample that was sequenced in a study of blood T cell repertoires in COVID-19. TCRdb keeps only in-frame clones here, not all; method: immunoSEQ multiplex PCR. The sample has 50,000 to 65,000 clones, 80% to 95% seen once; the top ten hold approximately 6%. Sequences were obtained from peripheral blood. The receptors shown here come from a human donor in a cohort sampled during active COVID-19.

The gene calls are TRBV7-6 and TRBJ2-2, with D maybe TRBD1 (6 bases). Germline loops: CDR1 SGHVS, CDR2 FNYEAQ. Trimming took 2 bases from V and 6 from J, leaving 16 bases between them. This CDR3 has 16 amino acids. The CDR3 DNA sequence: TGTGCCAGCAGCTTAAGAGGGCAGGGGACGGCCGGGGAGCTGTTTTTT. Protein product: CASSLRGQGTAGELFF.

The rearrangement links TRBV6-5 to TRBJ1-5; 8 bases line up with TRBD1. The germline V gene has CDR1 MNHEY and CDR2 SVGAGI. Germline trimming cut 6 bases from V and 5 bases from J; bases unmatched to any gene: 3. The CDR3 extends over 13 amino acids. The CDR3: CASRMDRDQPQHF. CDR3 bases: TGTGCCAGCAGAATGGACAGGGATCAGCCCCAGCATTTT.

The CDR3 nucleotides are TGCAGCGCTGTACTAGCGGGCGCTACCAGCTCCTACGAGCAGTACTTC. Translation gives CSAVLAGATSSYEQYF. The V call is TRBV29-1, the J call TRBJ2-7; TRBD2 matches at 9 bases. Germline lookup yields CDR1 SQVTM and CDR2 ANQGSEA. The CDR3 has 16 amino acids. The V segment lost 7 bases and the J segment 0 bases; nucleotides outside the gene matches: 13.

The rearrangement joins TRBV2 to TRBJ2-3, with TRBD2 matching 10 bases. Per the germline V gene, CDR1 is SNHLY and CDR2 is FYNNEI. The trim removed 5 bases at V and 0 bases at J, leaving 2 bases unmatched. CDR3 length: 15 residues. The CDR3: CASSLAGGSTDTQYF. The CDR3 DNA reads as TGTGCCAGCAGTTTAGCGGGAGGCAGCACAGATACGCAGTATTTT.

The chain links TRBV12-3 or TRBV12-4 to TRBJ2-1; no firm D call. This CDR3 spans 12 amino acids. V gave up 7 bases and J gave up 2 bases, with 6 bases separating them. The DNA of the CDR3 is TGTGCCAGCACTACTGCCTACAATGAGCAGTTCTTC. As protein: CASTTAYNEQFF.

This sequence joins TRBV5-1 and TRBJ2-7, with TRBD2 matching over 9 bases. After removal of 3 bases from V and 6 bases from J, the junction contained 10 bases not matched to a gene. In germline, CDR1 is SGHRS, CDR2 YFSETQ. This CDR3 is 15 amino acids long. CDR3 sequence reads: CASSYVAGEAGEQYF. The CDR3 nucleotides read TGCGCCAGCAGCTACGTAGCGGGAGAGGCCGGCGAGCAGTACTTC. Full variable domain (remainder filled in from reference TRBV5-1 and TRBJ2-7): KAGVTQTPRYLIKTRGQQVTLSCSPISGHRSVSWYQQTPGQGLQFLFEYFSETQRNKGNFPGRFSGRQFSNSRSEMNVSTLELGDSALYLCASSYVAGEAGEQYFGPGTRLTVT.

V and J are TRBV7-2 and TRBJ1-6; D gene ambiguous. The CDR3 contains 16 residues. CDR1 and CDR2 from the germline V gene are SGHTA and FQGNSA. The ends were cut back, 3 bases at V and 4 bases at J, with 13 bases in the middle. DNA for the CDR3: TGTGCCAGCAGCTTGCGTCCTCACGTATATAATTCACCCCTCCACTTT. Protein sequence: CASSLRPHVYNSPLHF.

The sample holds one count of this clone. The chain uses TRBV5-8 and TRBJ1-1; tentative D call: TRBD1 (5 bases). V gave up 3 bases and J gave up 1 base, with 10 bases separating them. Germline V gives CDR1 SGHTS, CDR2 YDEGEE. The CDR3 has 14 residues. The CDR3: CASSYRQTNTEAFF. DNA of the CDR3: TGTGCCAGCAGCTACCGACAGACGAACACTGAAGCTTTCTTT.

V is TRBV6-5 and J is TRBJ2-2; the D gene is possibly TRBD1 (5 bases). The germline gives CDR1 MNHEY, CDR2 SVGAGI. This CDR3 region has 13 residues. V was shortened by 5 bases and J by 6 bases, with 10 bases between the two germline ends. CDR3 bases: TGTGCCAGCAGTCGGCAGGGTCCCGGGGAGCTGTTTTTT. Its protein product is CASSRQGPGELFF.